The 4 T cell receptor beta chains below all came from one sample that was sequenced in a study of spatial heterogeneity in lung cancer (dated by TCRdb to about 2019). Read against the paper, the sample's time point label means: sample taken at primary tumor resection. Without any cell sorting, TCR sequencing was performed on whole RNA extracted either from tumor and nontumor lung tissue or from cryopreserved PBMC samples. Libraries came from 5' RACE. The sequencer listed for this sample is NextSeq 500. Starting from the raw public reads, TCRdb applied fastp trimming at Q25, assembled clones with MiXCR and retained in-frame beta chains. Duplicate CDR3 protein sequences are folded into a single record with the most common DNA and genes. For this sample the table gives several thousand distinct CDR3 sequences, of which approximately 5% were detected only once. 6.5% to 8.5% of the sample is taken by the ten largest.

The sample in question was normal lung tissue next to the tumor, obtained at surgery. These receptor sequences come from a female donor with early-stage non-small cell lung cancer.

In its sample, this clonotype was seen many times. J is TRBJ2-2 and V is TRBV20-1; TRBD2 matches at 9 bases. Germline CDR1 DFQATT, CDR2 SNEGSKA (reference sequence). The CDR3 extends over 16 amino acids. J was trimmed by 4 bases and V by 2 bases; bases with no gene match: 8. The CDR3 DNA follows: TGCAGTGCTAGACTATTAGCGGGAGCAGGCACCGGGGAGCTGTTTTTT. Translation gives CSARLLAGAGTGELFF.

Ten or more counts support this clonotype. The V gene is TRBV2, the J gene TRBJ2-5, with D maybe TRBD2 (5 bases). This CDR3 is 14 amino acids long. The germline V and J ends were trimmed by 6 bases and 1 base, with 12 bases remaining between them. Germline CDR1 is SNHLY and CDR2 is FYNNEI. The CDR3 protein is CASRPGRTQETQYF. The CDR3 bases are TGTGCCAGCAGACCGGGGAGAACCCAAGAGACCCAGTACTTC.

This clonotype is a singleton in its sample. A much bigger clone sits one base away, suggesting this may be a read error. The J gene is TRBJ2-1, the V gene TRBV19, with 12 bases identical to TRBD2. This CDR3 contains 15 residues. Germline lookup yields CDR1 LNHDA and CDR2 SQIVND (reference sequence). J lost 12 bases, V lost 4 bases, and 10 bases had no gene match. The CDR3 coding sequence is TGTGCCAGTAGTAAGACTAGCGGGAGCTTAGATGGGCAGTTCTTC. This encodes CASSKTSGSLDGQFF.

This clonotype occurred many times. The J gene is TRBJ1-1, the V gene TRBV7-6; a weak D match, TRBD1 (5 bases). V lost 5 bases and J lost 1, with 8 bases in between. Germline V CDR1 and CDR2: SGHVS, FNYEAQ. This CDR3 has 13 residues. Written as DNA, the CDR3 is TGTGCCAGCAGCGGGGACTCGAACACTGAAGCTTTCTTT. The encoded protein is CASSGDSNTEAFF.